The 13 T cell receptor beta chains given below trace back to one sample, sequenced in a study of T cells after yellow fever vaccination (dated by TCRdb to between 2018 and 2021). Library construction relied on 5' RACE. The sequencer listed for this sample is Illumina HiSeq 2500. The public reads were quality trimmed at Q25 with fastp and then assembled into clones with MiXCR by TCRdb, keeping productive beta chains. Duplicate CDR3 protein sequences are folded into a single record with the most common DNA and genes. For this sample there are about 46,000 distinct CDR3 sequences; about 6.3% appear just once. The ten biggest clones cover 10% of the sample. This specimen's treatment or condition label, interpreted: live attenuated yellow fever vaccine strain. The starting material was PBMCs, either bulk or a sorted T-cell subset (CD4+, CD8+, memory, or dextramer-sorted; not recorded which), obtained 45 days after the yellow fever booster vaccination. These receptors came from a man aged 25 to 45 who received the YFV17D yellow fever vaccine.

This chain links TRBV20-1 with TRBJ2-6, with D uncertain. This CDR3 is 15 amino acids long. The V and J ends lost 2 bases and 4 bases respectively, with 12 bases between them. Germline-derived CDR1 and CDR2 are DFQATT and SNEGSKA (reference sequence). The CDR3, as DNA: TGCAGTGCTAGACCCGCAGATTGGGGGGCCAACGTCCTGACTTTC. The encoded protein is CSARPADWGANVLTF.

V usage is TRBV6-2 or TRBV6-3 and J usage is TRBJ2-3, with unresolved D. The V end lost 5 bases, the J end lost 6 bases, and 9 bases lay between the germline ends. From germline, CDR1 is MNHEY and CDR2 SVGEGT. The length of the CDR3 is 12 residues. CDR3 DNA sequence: TGTGCCAGCAGTCATTCGGTGGATACGCAGTATTTT. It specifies CASSHSVDTQYF.

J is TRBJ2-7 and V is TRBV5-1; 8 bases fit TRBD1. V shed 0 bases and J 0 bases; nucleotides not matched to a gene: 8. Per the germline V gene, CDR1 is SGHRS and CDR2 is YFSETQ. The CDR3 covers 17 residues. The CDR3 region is CASSLGTGSPDSYEQYF. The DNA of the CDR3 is TGCGCCAGCAGCTTGGGGACAGGGTCCCCCGACTCCTACGAGCAGTACTTC.

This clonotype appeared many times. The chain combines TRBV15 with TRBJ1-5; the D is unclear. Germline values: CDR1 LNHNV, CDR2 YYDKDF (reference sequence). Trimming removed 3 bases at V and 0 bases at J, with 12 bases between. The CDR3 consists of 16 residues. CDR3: CATSSSRLYSNQPQHF. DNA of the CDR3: TGTGCCACCAGCAGTTCCCGCCTTTATAGCAATCAGCCCCAGCATTTT. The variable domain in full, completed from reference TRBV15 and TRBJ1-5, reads DAMVIQNPRYQVTQFGKPVTLSCSQTLNHNVMYWYQQKSSQAPKLLFHYYDKDFNNEADTPDNFQSRRPNTSFCFLDIRSPGLGDTAMYLCATSSSRLYSNQPQHFGDGTRLSIL.

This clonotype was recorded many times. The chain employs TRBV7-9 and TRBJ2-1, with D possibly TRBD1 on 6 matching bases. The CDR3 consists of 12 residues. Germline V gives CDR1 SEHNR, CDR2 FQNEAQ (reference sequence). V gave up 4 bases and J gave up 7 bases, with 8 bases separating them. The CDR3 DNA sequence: TGTGCCAGCAGCTCACAGGGAAATGAGCAGTTCTTC. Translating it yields CASSSQGNEQFF.

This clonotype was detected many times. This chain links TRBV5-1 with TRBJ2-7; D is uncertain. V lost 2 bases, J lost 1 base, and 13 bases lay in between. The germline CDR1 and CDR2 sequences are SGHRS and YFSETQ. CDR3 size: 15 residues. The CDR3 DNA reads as TGCGCCAGCAGCTTTAGTCTTTCAACTTCCTACGAGCAGTACTTC. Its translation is CASSFSLSTSYEQYF.

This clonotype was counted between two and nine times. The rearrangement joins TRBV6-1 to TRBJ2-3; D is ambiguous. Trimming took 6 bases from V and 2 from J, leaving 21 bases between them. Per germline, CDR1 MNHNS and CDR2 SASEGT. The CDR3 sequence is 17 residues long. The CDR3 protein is CASRPALGLSATDTQYF. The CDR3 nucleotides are TGTGCCAGCAGACCGGCATTGGGTCTCTCGGCCACAGATACGCAGTATTTT.

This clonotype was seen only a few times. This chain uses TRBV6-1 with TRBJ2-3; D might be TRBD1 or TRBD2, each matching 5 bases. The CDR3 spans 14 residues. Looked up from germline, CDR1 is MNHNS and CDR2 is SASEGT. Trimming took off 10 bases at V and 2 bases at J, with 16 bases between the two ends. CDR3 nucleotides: TGTGCCATCGGGGACGGCTCACACACAGATACGCAGTATTTT. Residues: CAIGDGSHTDTQYF.

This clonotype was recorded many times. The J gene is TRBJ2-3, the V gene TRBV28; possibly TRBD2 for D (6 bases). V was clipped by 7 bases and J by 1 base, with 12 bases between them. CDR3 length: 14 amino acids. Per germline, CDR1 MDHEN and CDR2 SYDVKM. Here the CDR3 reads CASTRGGRTDTQYF. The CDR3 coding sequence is TGTGCCAGCACGAGGGGAGGTCGCACAGATACGCAGTATTTT.

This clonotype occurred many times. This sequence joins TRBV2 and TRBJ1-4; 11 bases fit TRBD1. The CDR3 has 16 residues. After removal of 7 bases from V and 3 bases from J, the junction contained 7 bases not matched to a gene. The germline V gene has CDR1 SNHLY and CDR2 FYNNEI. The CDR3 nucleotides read TGTGCCAGCACCCCCGGACAGGGGGCGTCTAATGAAAAACTGTTTTTT. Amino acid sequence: CASTPGQGASNEKLFF.

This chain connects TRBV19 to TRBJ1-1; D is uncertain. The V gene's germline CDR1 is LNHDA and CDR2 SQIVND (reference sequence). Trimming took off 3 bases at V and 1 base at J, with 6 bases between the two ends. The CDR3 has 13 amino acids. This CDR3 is CASSILWNTEAFF. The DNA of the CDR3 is TGTGCCAGTAGTATTCTATGGAACACTGAAGCTTTCTTT.

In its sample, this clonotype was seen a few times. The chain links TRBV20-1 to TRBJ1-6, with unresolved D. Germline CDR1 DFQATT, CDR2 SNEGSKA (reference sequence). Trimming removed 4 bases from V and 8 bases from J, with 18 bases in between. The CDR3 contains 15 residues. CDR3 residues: CSAIRGLSPYSPLHF. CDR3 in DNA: TGCAGTGCTATCCGAGGACTCTCCCCTTATTCACCCCTCCACTTT.

The CDR3 bases are TGCAGTGTAAAGTCGACTGAAGCTTTCTTT. Translation gives CSVKSTEAFF. This chain connects TRBV29-1 to TRBJ1-1; D remains ambiguous. This CDR3 comprises 10 residues. Germline-derived CDR1 and CDR2 are SQVTM and ANQGSEA. The full variable domain, in which reference TRBV29-1 and TRBJ1-1 provide the parts outside the CDR3, is SAVISQKPSRDICQRGTSLTIQCQVDSQVTMMFWYRQQPGQSLTLIATANQGSEATYESGFVIDKFPISRPNLTFSTLTVSNMSPEDSSIYLCSVKSTEAFFGQGTRLTVV.